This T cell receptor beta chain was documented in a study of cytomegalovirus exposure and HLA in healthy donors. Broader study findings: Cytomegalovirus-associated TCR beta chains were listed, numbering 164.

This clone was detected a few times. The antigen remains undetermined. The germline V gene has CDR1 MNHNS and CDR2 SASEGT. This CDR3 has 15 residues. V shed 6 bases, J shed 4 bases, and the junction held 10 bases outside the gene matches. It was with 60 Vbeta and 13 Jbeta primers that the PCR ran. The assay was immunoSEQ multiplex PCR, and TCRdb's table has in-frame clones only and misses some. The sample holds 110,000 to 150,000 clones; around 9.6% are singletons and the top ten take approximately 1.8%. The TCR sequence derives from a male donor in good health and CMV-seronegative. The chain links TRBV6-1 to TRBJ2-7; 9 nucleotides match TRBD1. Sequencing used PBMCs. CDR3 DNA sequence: TGTGCCAGCAGGGACCAGACACAGGGGGCGTACGAGCAGTACTTC. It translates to CASRDQTQGAYEQYF.